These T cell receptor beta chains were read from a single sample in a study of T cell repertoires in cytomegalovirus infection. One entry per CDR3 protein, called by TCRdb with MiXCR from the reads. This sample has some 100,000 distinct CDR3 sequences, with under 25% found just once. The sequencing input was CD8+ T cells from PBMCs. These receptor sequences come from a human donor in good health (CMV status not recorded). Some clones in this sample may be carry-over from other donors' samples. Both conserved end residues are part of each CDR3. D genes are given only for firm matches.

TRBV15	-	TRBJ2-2	CATSRDQSIPGELFF
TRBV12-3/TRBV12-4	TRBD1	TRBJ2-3	CASSPGQLSTDTQYF
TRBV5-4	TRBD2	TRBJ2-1	CASSLVASGGFAYNEQFF
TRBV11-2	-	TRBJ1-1	CASSQSLGEAFF
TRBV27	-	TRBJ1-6	CASRLGPRGSPLHF
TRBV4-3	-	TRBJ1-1	CASSQEWRGEAFF
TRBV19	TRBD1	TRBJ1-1	CASSGPGTGDTEAFF
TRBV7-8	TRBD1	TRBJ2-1	CASSPRGGGTGKDNEQFF
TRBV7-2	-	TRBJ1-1	CASSSQTGLATEAFF
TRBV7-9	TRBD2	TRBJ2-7	CASGPLREGYEQYF
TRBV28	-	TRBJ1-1	CASSGNTEAFF
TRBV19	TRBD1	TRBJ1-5	CASSPRDRLFNQPQHF
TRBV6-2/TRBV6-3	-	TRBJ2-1	CASSYWRSRSYNEQFF
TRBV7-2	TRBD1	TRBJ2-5	CASSHDRGLGEVRRSDAKETQYF
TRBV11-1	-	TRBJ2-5	CASSPPNGAETQYF
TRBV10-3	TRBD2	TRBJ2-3	CAISESGTSDTDTQYF
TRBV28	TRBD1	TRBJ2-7	CASSLLPGGTYEQYF
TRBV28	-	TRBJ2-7	CASRETATSSYEQYF
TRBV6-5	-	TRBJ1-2	CASSAGSTLANYGYTF
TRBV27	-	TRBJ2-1	CASSLKNNEQFF
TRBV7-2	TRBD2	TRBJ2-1	CASSLEGTSRRNEQFF
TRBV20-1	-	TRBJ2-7	CSARVSSYEQYF
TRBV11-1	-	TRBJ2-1	CASKVEGSYNEQFF
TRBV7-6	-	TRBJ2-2	CASSLAGGTGELFF
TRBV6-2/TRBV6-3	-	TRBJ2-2	CASSYSRQSSNTGELFF
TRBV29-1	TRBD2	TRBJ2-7	CSVVLGLAGDGEQYF
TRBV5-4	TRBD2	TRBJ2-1	CASSAVLAGEYNEQFF
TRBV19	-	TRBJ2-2	CASTPITGELFF
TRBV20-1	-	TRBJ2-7	CSASPSSEVYEQYF
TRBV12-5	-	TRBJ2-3	CASGFEGPASTDTQYF
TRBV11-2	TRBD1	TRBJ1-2	CASGPGTGVLGYTF
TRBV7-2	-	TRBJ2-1	CACSLAAGANEQFF
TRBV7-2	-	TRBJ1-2	CASRSTGGSSGYTF
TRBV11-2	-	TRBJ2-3	CASSLGAGSTDTQYF
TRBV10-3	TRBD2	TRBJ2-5	CATLEVSGREETQYF
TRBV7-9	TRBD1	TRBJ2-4	CASSLAGGGGNIQYF
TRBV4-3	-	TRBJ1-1	CASSQENGFEAFF
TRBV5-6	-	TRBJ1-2	CASSLEWDGYTF
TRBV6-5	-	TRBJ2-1	CASSSHLGEQFF
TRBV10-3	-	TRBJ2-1	CAISEPDSHNEQFF